These T cell receptor beta chains were read from a single sample in a study of blood T cell repertoires in COVID-19. Method: immunoSEQ multiplex PCR; TCRdb's copy keeps in-frame clones and lacks some. Among some 340,000 clones listed, about four fifths were seen once. The sample consisted of PBMCs or T cells enriched from blood (not recorded which). These receptors were obtained from a woman in her 50s who had recovered from COVID-19. Both conserved end residues are part of each CDR3. The D gene is left open where the match is weak. Clone size appears in some rows only: once, few, many, or a class for an expanded clone.

D	V	size	J	CDR3	DNA
NA	TRBV4-2	NA	TRBJ2-5	CASSQAGDGETQYF	TGTGCCAGCAGCCAAGCGGGGGACGGGGAGACCCAGTACTTC
TRBD1	TRBV4-1	NA	TRBJ1-1	CASSYPQGVGTEAFF	TGCGCCAGCAGCTACCCACAGGGGGTCGGCACTGAAGCTTTCTTT
TRBD1	TRBV19	NA	TRBJ1-2	CASKMTGVNYGYTF	TGTGCCAGTAAGATGACAGGGGTGAACTATGGCTACACCTTC
TRBD1	TRBV9	NA	TRBJ1-5	CASSAGTGGSGQPQHF	TGTGCCAGCAGCGCCGGGACAGGGGGTAGTGGTCAGCCCCAGCATTTT
NA	TRBV5-1	NA	TRBJ2-3	CASSLDGSGSDTQYF	TGCGCCAGCAGCTTGGACGGGAGCGGGTCGGATACGCAGTATTTT
NA	TRBV3-1/TRBV3-2	NA	TRBJ1-1	CASISTPNTEAFF	TGTGCCAGCATCTCGACACCCAACACTGAAGCTTTCTTT
TRBD1	TRBV18	NA	TRBJ2-5	CASSPRQGQRETQYF	TGTGCCAGCTCACCACGACAGGGGCAACGAGAGACCCAGTACTTC
TRBD2	TRBV5-6	NA	TRBJ2-5	CASSFWGGKQETQYF	TGTGCCAGCAGCTTTTGGGGGGGAAAACAAGAGACCCAGTACTTC
NA	TRBV15	NA	TRBJ2-1	CATSREYSEQFF	TGTGCCACCAGCAGAGAGTACTCAGAGCAGTTCTTC
NA	TRBV19	NA	TRBJ1-1	CATLRDTTSEAFF	TGTGCCACACTTCGGGACACTACATCCGAAGCTTTCTTT
TRBD1	TRBV6-2/TRBV6-3	NA	TRBJ1-2	CASSHGQGDGYTF	TGTGCCAGCAGCCACGGACAGGGCGACGGCTACACCTTC
NA	TRBV5-4	NA	TRBJ2-1	CASSFKGPQRREQFF	TGTGCCAGCAGCTTTAAAGGGCCGCAAAGGAGGGAGCAGTTCTTC
NA	TRBV5-1	NA	TRBJ1-1	CASSLGTDYTEAFF	TGCGCCAGCAGCTTGGGGACAGATTACACTGAAGCTTTCTTT
NA	TRBV7-9	NA	TRBJ2-7	CASSLGTAPYEQYF	TGTGCCAGCAGCTTAGGGACAGCCCCGTACGAGCAGTACTTC
TRBD2	TRBV7-3	NA	TRBJ2-3	CASSSQTSGADTQYF	TGTGCCAGCAGTTCTCAGACTAGCGGGGCAGATACGCAGTATTTT
NA	TRBV7-3	NA	TRBJ1-1	CASSLTGQNTEAFF	TGTGCCAGCAGCTTAACGGGACAGAACACTGAAGCTTTCTTT
TRBD1	TRBV6-2/TRBV6-3	many	TRBJ2-7	CASSYGGGQGNFYEQYF	TGTGCCAGCAGTTACGGGGGTGGACAGGGGAATTTCTACGAGCAGTACTTC
NA	TRBV9	NA	TRBJ2-5	CATGRGSRQETQYF	TGTGCCACCGGTCGGGGGAGCCGCCAAGAGACCCAGTACTTC
NA	TRBV10-3	NA	TRBJ2-7	CAISEGGKDEQYF	TGTGCCATCAGTGAGGGGGGGAAGGACGAGCAGTACTTC
NA	TRBV18	NA	TRBJ2-3	CASSTQKQATDTQYF	TGTGCCAGCTCCACACAAAAACAGGCCACAGATACGCAGTATTTT
TRBD1	TRBV6-5	NA	TRBJ2-7	CASSNLGQGEQYF	TGTGCCAGCAGCAACCTAGGACAGGGCGAGCAGTACTTC
TRBD2	TRBV27	NA	TRBJ2-7	CASRLAGPPSYEQYF	TGTGCCAGCAGGCTAGCGGGGCCCCCCTCCTACGAGCAGTACTTC
NA	TRBV9	NA	TRBJ2-1	CASSLRLGGTYNEQFF	TGTGCCAGCAGCCTCCGGTTGGGGGGTACCTACAATGAGCAGTTCTTC
TRBD1	TRBV6-2/TRBV6-3	NA	TRBJ2-5	CASSYSPGQGEETQYF	TGTGCCAGCAGTTACTCCCCGGGACAGGGGGAAGAGACCCAGTACTTC
TRBD2	TRBV20-1	NA	TRBJ2-5	CSASYAGGLKETQYF	TGCAGTGCTAGTTATGCGGGAGGGTTAAAAGAGACCCAGTACTTC
NA	TRBV7-2	once	TRBJ1-2	CASSAGPNFGYTF	TGTGCCAGCAGCGCGGGACCGAATTTCGGCTACACCTTC
NA	TRBV12-3/TRBV12-4	few	TRBJ1-3	CASSSSSGNTIYF	TGTGCCAGCAGTTCCAGCTCTGGAAACACCATATATTTT
NA	TRBV19	NA	TRBJ2-1	CASTSAWYNEQFF	TGTGCCAGTACGAGCGCGTGGTACAATGAGCAGTTCTTC